This T cell receptor beta chain was found in a study of technical replicates of blood from a few donors. Measured with immunoSEQ multiplex PCR; TCRdb has only the in-frame clones, and not every one. Of 65,000 to 85,000 clones in the sample, about 89% are singletons; the top ten hold over 0.25%. Germline CDR1 is SGHAT and CDR2 is FQNNGV. The V and J ends lost 1 base and 8 bases, in that order; junction bases with no gene match: 8. The CDR3 spans 16 residues. Sequencing used T cells isolated from PBMCs. The sequence came from a human donor in good health. The gene calls are TRBV11-2 and TRBJ1-4; TRBD1 aligns across 9 bases. CDR3 nucleotide sequence: TGTGCCAGCAGCTTAGGGGGGGCACAGGGGGCGGAAAAACTGTTTTTT. It translates to CASSLGGAQGAEKLFF.